Listed here are 7 T cell receptor beta chains from one sample, sequenced in a study of somatic mutations in cytotoxic T cells in rheumatoid arthritis. Sequenced by immunoSEQ multiplex PCR; TCRdb stores in-frame clones only, minus some. The sample contains fewer than 30,000 clones, more than 75% of which appear only once. The sequenced sample was CD8+ T cells sorted from blood. The receptors were sampled from a man aged 45-65 years in good health.

A few counts support this clone. The chain employs TRBV7-6 and TRBJ2-2; 11 bases fit TRBD2. V gave up 0 bases and J gave up 6 bases; unmatched junction bases: 3. Germline V gene data show CDR1 as SGHVS and CDR2 as FNYEAQ. CDR3 length: 16 amino acids. The CDR3 protein is CASSLAVAGGPGELFF. CDR3 sequence (DNA): TGTGCCAGCAGCTTAGCGGTAGCGGGAGGGCCCGGGGAGCTGTTTTTT.

Only a few counts were recorded for this clone. This rearrangement joins TRBV10-3 to TRBJ2-1; the D gene is possibly TRBD1 (6 bases). The V end was cut by 3 bases, the J end by 4 bases, with 7 bases between. The CDR3 extends over 13 amino acids. Germline V gives CDR1 ENHRY, CDR2 SYGVKD. CDR3 in amino acids: CAISEQGYNEQFF. CDR3 DNA sequence: TGTGCCATCAGTGAACAGGGTTACAATGAGCAGTTCTTC.

CDR3 in amino acids: CASSLLGYSNQPQHF. The CDR3 DNA reads as TGTGCCAGCAGCTTACTCGGCTATAGCAATCAGCCCCAGCATTTT. J is TRBJ1-5 and V is TRBV7-8; D is ambiguous. CDR3 size: 15 residues. The germline gives CDR1 SGHVS, CDR2 FQNEAQ. The V and J ends lost 2 bases and 0 bases respectively, with 8 bases between them.

J is TRBJ2-1 and V is TRBV27; 11 bases map to TRBD2. Germline-derived CDR1 and CDR2 are MNHEY and SMNVEV (reference sequence). The CDR3 sequence is 16 residues long. J gave up 2 bases and V 4 bases, and 4 bases lay outside the gene matches. DNA for the CDR3: TGTGCCAGCAGTTCGGGGACTAGCGGAACCTACAATGAGCAGTTCTTC. It is translated as CASSSGTSGTYNEQFF.

This chain joins TRBV10-3 and TRBJ2-7; D remains ambiguous. The CDR3 spans 13 residues. V lost 3 bases, J lost 3 bases, and 9 bases lay in between. Germline V lookup: CDR1 ENHRY, CDR2 SYGVKD. The chain's CDR3 is CAISDSSYYEQYF. The CDR3 bases are TGTGCCATCAGTGACTCAAGTTACTACGAGCAGTACTTC.

This sequence joins TRBV4-1 and TRBJ2-3; 8 nucleotides line up with TRBD2. The V gene end was trimmed by 6 bases and the J gene end by 11 bases; junction bases not matched to a gene: 7. Per germline, CDR1 MGHRA and CDR2 YSYEKL. This CDR3 comprises 12 residues. The CDR3 DNA reads as TGCGCCAGCAGTCTATTCGGGGGGGAGCAGTATTTT. It yields the protein CASSLFGGEQYF.

J is TRBJ1-4 and V is TRBV7-8; tentatively, D is TRBD1 (5 bases). The CDR3 covers 14 residues. The V gene's germline CDR1 is SGHVS and CDR2 FQNEAQ. V was trimmed by 1 base and J by 3 bases, leaving 6 bases between them. CDR3 in amino acids: CASSLGQSNEKLFF. The CDR3 DNA reads TGTGCCAGCAGCTTAGGACAGTCTAATGAAAAACTGTTTTTT.